This TCR beta chain emerged from a study of human thymus T cells. Whole-study results and caveats: Thymic and blood repertoires seemed to show skewed V and J gene use.

Sequencing used immunoSEQ multiplex PCR; TCRdb keeps in-frame clones, though not all of them. The sample holds some 46,000 clones, 95% seen once. The sample donors, healthy Finnish infants, were having corrective surgery for congenital heart defects. Genomic DNA was extracted from every available blood leukocyte. V lost 6 bases and J 3 bases, leaving 18 bases between the germline ends. Germline V gene sequence: CDR1 MNHEY, CDR2 SMNVEV (reference sequence). The CDR3 runs 15 residues. Note on this clone: Antigen: not known.

The chain recombines TRBV27 with TRBJ2-7, with D tentatively TRBD1 (5 bases). The sequenced sample consisted of blood. The sequence was obtained from a girl under two years old with a congenital heart defect but otherwise immunologically healthy. The CDR3 sequence is CASSLGAGGFYEQYF. CDR3 nucleotides: TGTGCCAGCAGCTTAGGGGCAGGTGGGTTCTACGAGCAGTACTTC.